This T cell receptor beta chain came from a study of yellow fever vaccine responses in identical twins. TCRdb re-called the RT-PCR reads through MiXCR, storing one row per CDR3 protein. This table has under 30,000 distinct CDR3 sequences, about three quarters appearing once. There are 16 residues in the CDR3. Trimming cost V 4 bases and J 4 bases, with 17 bases left between them. This specimen consisted of T cells from blood (PBMCs), unsorted or a sorted subset (not recorded which), obtained before or after yellow fever vaccination (not recorded which). The chain links TRBV12-3 or TRBV12-4 to TRBJ2-1; D remains ambiguous. The sequence was obtained from a woman in her late teens or twenties who received the yellow fever vaccine. CDR3 loop: CASSSTRGGPYNEQFF. The CDR3 DNA reads TGTGCCAGCAGTTCGACCCGCGGTGGCCCGTACAATGAGCAGTTCTTC.